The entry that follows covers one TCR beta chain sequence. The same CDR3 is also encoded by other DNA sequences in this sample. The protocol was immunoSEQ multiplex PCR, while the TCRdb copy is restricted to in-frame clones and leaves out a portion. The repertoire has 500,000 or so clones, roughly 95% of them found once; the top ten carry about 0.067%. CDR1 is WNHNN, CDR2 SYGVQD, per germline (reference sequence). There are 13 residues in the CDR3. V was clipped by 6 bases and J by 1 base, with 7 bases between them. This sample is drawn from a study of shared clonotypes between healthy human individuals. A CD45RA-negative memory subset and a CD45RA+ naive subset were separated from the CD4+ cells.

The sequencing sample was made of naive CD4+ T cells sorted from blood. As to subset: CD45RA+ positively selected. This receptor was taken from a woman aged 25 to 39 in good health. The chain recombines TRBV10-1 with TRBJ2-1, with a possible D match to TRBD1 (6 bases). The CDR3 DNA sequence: TGCGCCAGCAGCCAGGGGTCCTACAATGAGCAGTTCTTC. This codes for CASSQGSYNEQFF.